Sequencing of this TCR beta chain was carried out in a study of blood T cell repertoires in COVID-19 (dated by TCRdb to the early 2020s). Study-wide context: Samples from collaborators originated in the United States, Italy and Spain and spanned both the acute and convalescent phases of COVID-19. The material from the prospective study consisted of cDNA or gDNA derived from T cells, B-cell-depleted T cells, or PBMCs. The dataset comprised deeply sampled blood TCRbeta repertoires from subjects exposed to, actively infected with, or recovered from COVID-19. The repertoires were made available in a free public database intended to serve as a resource for research on the immune response to SARS-CoV-2. The samples were drawn from two sources: the first 160 participants of the ongoing ImmuneRACE study, and about 1,300 subjects contributed by 6 global collaborators. A de-identified subject ID, COVID-19 status, age in years and sex were almost always included in the sample metadata. Where available, HLA class I and class II types were taken from metadata supplied by the sample provider and were not determined by assay-based typing. Findings and caveats that apply to the study as a whole: Clinical and demographic metadata were provided uncurated, with the amount varying by source and participant.

Ends trimmed: V by 2 bases, J by 3 bases; bases unmatched to a gene: 6. Including the terminal cysteine and phenylalanine, the CDR3 comprises 16 residues. Here the CDR3 DNA is all that survives: 48 bases in frame from base 1. CDR1 MGHDK and CDR2 SYGVNS are derived from the germline V gene. Remarks on this clone: What antigen it recognizes has not been identified. No much larger clone is present one base from it, and per-base qualities are unavailable.

TCRbeta CDR3 regions were amplified from genomic DNA by means of the immunoSEQ Assay, a bias-controlled multiplex PCR. Concerning the study's data processing: Within the assay, amplification of reference gene primers was used to estimate how many nucleated cells each sample contained. To quantify the absolute abundance of each unique TCRbeta CDR3 rearrangement, sequence reads were collapsed and filtered. For each sample, productive Simpson clonality was calculated as the square root of Simpson's diversity index over productive rearrangements. The immuneACCESS repertoire file appears here via TCRdb, limited to in-frame rearrangements. These files lack a portion of the clones; in checked studies, under half of the deficit traces to unresolved V genes, and the cause of the others is not known. That table furnishes V, J and clone size, whereas the DNA furnished D and trimming. Here the sample has hundreds of thousands of clones; 70% to 90% occur a single time. 1.4% to 1.5% of the sample is held by the ten biggest clonotypes.

Collaborating institutions collected whole blood in K2EDTA tubes following their own protocols. For TCRbeta analysis, collaborators shipped samples as frozen whole blood, isolated PBMCs, or DNA extracted from either of those sample types. The rearrangement combines TRBV25-1 with TRBJ1-3, with 8 middle bases fitting TRBD1. The sample was peripheral blood. The receptor's source is a young woman with active or convalescent COVID-19. In nucleotide form, the sequence is TGTGCCAGCAGTGAAGGACAGGGAATAGGTGGAAACACCATATATTTT. Its translation reads: CASSEGQGIGGNTIYF.